This TCR beta chain was sequenced for a study of CD8+ T cells in alopecia areata. This CDR3 is 17 amino acids long. The junction had 4 bases not matched to a gene; V was cut back by 4 bases and J by 0 bases. Germline lookup yields CDR1 MNHEY and CDR2 SMNVEV (reference sequence). Study results and limitations: Scalp clonality, along with expanded CD8+ clones among the top 100, was significantly decreased by tofacitinib. Tofacitinib did not eliminate many expanded lesional clones from scalp or blood.

In the case of this clone: No antigen is known for it.

RNA was isolated and reverse transcribed to cDNA, the sequencing template. Profiling relied on immunoSEQ multiplex PCR, and the TCRdb table lists in-frame clones only, not all of them. There are roughly 200,000 clones in the sample; 60% to 70% occur only once, and around 3.2% lies in the top ten. The treatment is: oral pan-JAK inhibitor, 5-10 mg twice daily. The sorting of PBMCs gave CD4+ and CD8+ T cells. This chain links TRBV27 with TRBJ2-6, with 9 positions matching TRBD1. The sequence was collected from a human donor with alopecia areata. Here the sequenced sample was CD4+ T cells sorted from blood, taken at week 4, from a patient treated with tofacitinib. As DNA, the CDR3 is TGTGCCAGCAGTTCCGGGACAGGGTACTCTGGGGCCAACGTCCTGACTTTC. Encoded protein: CASSSGTGYSGANVLTF.